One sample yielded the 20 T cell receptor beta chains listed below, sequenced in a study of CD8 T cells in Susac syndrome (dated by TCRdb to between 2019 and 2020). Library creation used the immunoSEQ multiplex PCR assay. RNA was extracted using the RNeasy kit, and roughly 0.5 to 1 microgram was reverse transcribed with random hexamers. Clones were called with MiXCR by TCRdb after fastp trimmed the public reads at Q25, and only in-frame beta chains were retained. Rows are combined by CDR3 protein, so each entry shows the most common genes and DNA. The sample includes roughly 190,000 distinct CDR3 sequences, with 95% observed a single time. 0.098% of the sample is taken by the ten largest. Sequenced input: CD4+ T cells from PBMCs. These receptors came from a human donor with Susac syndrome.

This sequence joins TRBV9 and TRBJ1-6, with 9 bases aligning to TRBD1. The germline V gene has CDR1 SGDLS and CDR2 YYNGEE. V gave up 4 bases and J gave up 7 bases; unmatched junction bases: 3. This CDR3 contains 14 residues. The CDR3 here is CASSFGTGNSPLHF. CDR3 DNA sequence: TGTGCCAGCAGCTTTGGGACAGGGAATTCACCCCTCCACTTT.

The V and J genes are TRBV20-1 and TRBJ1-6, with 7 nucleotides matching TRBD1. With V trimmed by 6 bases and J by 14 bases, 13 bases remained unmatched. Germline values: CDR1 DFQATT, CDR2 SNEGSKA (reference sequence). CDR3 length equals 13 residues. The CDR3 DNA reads TGCAGTGCGATCCGGGACAGCGGTTCGGCCCTCCACTTT. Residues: CSAIRDSGSALHF.

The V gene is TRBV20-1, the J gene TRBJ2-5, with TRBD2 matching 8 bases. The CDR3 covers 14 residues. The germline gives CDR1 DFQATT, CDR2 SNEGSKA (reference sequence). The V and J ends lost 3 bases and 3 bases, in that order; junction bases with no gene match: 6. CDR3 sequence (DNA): TGCAGTGCTAGCCCACCGACTAGCGAAGAGACCCAGTACTTC. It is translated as CSASPPTSEETQYF.

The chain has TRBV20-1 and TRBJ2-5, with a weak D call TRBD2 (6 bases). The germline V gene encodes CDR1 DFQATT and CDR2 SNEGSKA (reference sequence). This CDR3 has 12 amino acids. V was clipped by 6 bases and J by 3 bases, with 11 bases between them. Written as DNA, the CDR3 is TGCAGTGCCGGGGGTGGGGAAGAGACCCAGTACTTC. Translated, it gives CSAGGGEETQYF.

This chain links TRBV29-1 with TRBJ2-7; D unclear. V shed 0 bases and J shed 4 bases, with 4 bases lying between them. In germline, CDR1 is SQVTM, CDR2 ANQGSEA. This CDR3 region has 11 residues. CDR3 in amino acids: CSVEDLYEQYF. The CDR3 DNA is TGCAGCGTTGAAGATCTTTACGAGCAGTACTTC.

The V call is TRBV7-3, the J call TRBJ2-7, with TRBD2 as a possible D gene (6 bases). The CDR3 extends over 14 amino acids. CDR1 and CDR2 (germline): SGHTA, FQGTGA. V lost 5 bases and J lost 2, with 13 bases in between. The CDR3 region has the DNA TGTGCCAGCAGCCCCGGGACTTCCCCCTACGAGCAGTACTTC. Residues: CASSPGTSPYEQYF.

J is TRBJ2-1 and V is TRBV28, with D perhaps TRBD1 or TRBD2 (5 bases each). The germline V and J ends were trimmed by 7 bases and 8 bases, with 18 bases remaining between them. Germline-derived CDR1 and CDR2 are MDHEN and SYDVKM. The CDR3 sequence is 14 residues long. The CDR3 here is CASTSGTRGYEQFF. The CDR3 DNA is TGTGCCAGCACCTCCGGGACCCGAGGGTATGAGCAGTTCTTC.

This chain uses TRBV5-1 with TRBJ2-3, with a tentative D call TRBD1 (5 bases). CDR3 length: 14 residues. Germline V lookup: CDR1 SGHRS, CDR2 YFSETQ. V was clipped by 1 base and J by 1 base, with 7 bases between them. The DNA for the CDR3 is TGCGCCAGCAGCTTGCTACAGGGCACAGATACGCAGTATTTT. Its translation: CASSLLQGTDTQYF.

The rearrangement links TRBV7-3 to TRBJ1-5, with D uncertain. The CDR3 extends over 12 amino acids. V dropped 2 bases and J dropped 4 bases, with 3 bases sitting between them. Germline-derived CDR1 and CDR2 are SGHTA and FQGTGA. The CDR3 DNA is TGTGCCAGCAGCTTACCGAATCAGCCCCAGCATTTT. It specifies CASSLPNQPQHF.

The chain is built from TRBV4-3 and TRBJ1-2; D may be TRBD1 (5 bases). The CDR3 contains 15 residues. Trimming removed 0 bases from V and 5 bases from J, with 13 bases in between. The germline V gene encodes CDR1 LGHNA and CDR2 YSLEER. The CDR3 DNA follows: TGCGCCAGCAGCCAAGATATCAACAGGATATATGGCTACACCTTC. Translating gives CASSQDINRIYGYTF.

CDR3 protein: CATSEPQGESNQPQHF. The CDR3 DNA sequence: TGTGCCACCAGTGAGCCACAGGGAGAGAGCAATCAGCCCCAGCATTTT. This chain joins TRBV24-1 and TRBJ1-5, with D perhaps TRBD1 (6 bases). Germline V gives CDR1 KGHDR, CDR2 SFDVKD. V gave up 4 bases and J gave up 1 base, with 13 bases separating them. This CDR3 is 16 amino acids long.

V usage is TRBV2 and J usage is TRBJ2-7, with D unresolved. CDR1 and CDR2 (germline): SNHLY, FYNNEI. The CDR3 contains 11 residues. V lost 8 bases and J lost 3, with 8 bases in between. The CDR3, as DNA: TGTGCCAGCCTTCTTGACTACGAGCAGTACTTC. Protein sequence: CASLLDYEQYF.

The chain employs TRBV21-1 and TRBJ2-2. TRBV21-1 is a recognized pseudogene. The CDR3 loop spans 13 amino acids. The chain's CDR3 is CASSKGATGELFF. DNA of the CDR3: TGTGCCAGCAGCAAAGGGGCCACCGGGGAGCTGTTTTTT.

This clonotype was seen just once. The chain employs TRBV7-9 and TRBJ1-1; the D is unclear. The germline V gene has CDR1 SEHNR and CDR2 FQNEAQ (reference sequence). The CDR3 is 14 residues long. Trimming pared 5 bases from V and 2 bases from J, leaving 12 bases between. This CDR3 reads CASSRSFLNTEAFF. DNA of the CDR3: TGTGCCAGCAGCCGCTCGTTCCTAAACACTGAAGCTTTCTTT.

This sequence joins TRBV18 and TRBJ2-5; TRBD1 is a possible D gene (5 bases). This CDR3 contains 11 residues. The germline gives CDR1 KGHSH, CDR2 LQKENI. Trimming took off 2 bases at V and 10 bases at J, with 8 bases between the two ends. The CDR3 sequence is CASSPEGDQYF. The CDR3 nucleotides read TGTGCCAGCTCACCAGAAGGGGACCAGTACTTC.

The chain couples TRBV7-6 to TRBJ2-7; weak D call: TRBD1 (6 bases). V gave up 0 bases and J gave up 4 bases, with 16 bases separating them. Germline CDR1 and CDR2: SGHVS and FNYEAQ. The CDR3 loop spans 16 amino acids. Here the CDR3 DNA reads TGTGCCAGCAGCTTAGCGCCCCCCGGGCAGGGGTACGAGCAGTACTTC. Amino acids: CASSLAPPGQGYEQYF.

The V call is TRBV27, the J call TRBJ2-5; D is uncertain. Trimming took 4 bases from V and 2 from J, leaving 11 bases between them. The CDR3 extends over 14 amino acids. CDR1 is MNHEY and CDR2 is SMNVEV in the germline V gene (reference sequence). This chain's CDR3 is CASSSRNLQETQYF. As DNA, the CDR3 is TGTGCCAGCAGTTCGCGCAATTTACAAGAGACCCAGTACTTC.

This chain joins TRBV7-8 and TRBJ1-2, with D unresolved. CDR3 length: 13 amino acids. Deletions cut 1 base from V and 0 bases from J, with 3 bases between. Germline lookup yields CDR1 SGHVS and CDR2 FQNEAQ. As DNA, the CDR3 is TGTGCCAGCAGCTTAGACACTAACTATGGCTACACCTTC. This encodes CASSLDTNYGYTF.

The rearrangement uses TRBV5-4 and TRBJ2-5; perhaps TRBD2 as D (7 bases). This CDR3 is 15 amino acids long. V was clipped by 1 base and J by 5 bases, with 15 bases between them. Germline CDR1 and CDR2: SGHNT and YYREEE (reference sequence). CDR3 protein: CASSLPQGRGETQYF. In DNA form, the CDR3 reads TGTGCCAGCAGCTTGCCCCAGGGGAGGGGTGAGACCCAGTACTTC.

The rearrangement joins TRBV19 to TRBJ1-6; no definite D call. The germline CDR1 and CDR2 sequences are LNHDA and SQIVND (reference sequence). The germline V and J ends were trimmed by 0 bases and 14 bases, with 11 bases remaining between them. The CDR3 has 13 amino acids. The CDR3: CASSIDFNSALHF. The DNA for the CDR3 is TGTGCCAGTAGTATAGACTTTAACTCGGCCCTCCACTTT.